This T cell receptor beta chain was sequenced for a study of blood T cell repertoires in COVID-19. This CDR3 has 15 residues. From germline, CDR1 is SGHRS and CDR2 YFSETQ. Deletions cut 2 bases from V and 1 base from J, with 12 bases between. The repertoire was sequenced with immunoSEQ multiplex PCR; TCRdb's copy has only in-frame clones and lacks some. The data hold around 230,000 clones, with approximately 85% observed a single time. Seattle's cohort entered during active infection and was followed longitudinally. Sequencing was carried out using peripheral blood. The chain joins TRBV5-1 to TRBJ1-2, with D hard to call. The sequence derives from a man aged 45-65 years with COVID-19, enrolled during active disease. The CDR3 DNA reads TGCGCCAGCAGCTTCAACAGCGGCCTTAACTATGGCTACACCTTC. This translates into CASSFNSGLNYGYTF.